This paragraph covers one T cell receptor (beta chain) sequence. Its antigen is currently unknown. The authors used Ficoll-Paque density gradient centrifugation to separate PBMCs. The input was around 9.9 ml of fresh peripheral blood. Amplified material comprised TCR beta CDR3 regions derived from RNA transcripts. The workflow started with a first-round RT-PCR run with HTBI primers and then moved on to a second-round multiplex PCR. TCRdb re-called the multiplex PCR reads with MiXCR, one entry per CDR3 protein. The sample has 500,000 to 800,000 distinct CDR3 sequences, over 40% seen once. This sample stems from a study of Graves' ophthalmopathy and Graves' hyperthyroidism. The study, taken as a whole, reports: Ophthalmopathy progression prediction by the model yielded a sensitivity of about 71% and a specificity of under 85%.

The CDR3 is 15 residues long. With 1 base clipped from V and 2 bases from J, the junction kept 6 bases outside the gene matches. Germline V gene data show CDR1 as DFQATT and CDR2 as SNEGSKA (reference sequence). The chain links TRBV20-1 to TRBJ2-5; 8 bases are shared with TRBD2. The clonotype comes from an adult man with Graves' ophthalmopathy. Material: peripheral blood. DNA of the CDR3: TGCAGTGCTAGAGTTCCCGGGACTAGACAAGAGACCCAGTACTTC. Residues: CSARVPGTRQETQYF.